This TCR beta chain comes out of a study of T-cell memory formation after mild COVID-19. General observations from the study: Cross-reactive memory seemingly joined, as some responding clones were found in pre-infection memory.

V was cut by 0 bases and J by 8 bases, with 9 bases left in between. Germline assignment: CDR1 SGDLS and CDR2 YYNGEE. The CDR3 sequence is 14 residues long. Points on this clonotype: The antigen is undetermined.

TCRdb itself ran the 5' RACE reads through MiXCR, one entry per CDR3 protein. The sample lists 350,000 to 500,000 distinct CDR3 sequences, 18% occurring once. The sequence came from a man aged 18 to 30 who had mild COVID-19 (a few samples of this study predate the infection). Cell type and time point are not known. The gene calls are TRBV9 and TRBJ1-6; D ambiguous. Sequenced input: PBMCs or a T cell subset sorted from them (not recorded which). The CDR3 DNA follows: TGTGCCAGCAGCGTAGGGGCGTTGGATTCACCCCTCCACTTT. This sequence encodes CASSVGALDSPLHF.